These T cell receptor beta chains were read from a single sample in a study of shared clonotypes between healthy human individuals. Assay used: immunoSEQ multiplex PCR; TCRdb lists only in-frame clones, some missing. The data contain under 2,500,000 clones, 95% of them singletons. The sequenced material came from naive CD4+ T cells sorted from blood. The receptors come from a young man in good health. Each CDR3 is given with its conserved first and last residue. A D gene is named only where the DNA matches it firmly. Clone size is shown for a subset of rows, as once, few, many or a class of expanded clone.

>TRBD1|TRBV4-1|NA|TRBJ1-4
TGCGCCAGCAGCCTTGGACAGGGGGGCGAAAAACTGTTTTTT
CASSLGQGGEKLFF
>NA|TRBV6-5|NA|TRBJ1-1
TGTGCCAGCAGTTACTTGAACACGAGATACACTGAAGCTTTCTTT
CASSYLNTRYTEAFF
>NA|TRBV6-1|NA|TRBJ1-3
TGTGCCAGCAGTCCTCAGACAGTCTCTGGAAACACCATATATTTT
CASSPQTVSGNTIYF
>TRBD1|TRBV19|NA|TRBJ1-1
TGTGCCAGTAGTAGGACAGGGGGCTTTGAAGCTTTCTTT
CASSRTGGFEAFF
>TRBD1|TRBV4-1|NA|TRBJ2-7
TGCGCCAGCAGCCAAGATAAGGGGGCTTCCTACGAGCAGTACTTC
CASSQDKGASYEQYF
>TRBD1|TRBV5-1|NA|TRBJ2-3
TGCGCCAGCAGCTTGGACCTCAGGACAGGGGACCTCACAGATACGCAGTATTTT
CASSLDLRTGDLTDTQYF
>NA|TRBV2|NA|TRBJ1-5
TGTGCCAGCAGTACAGGGCGGATCGGCCATCAGCCCCAGCATTTT
CASSTGRIGHQPQHF
>NA|TRBV5-1|NA|TRBJ2-1
TGCGCCAGCAGCTTGGAAGGGCCGACAGGGAGGTTCAACAATGAGCAGTTCTTC
CASSLEGPTGRFNNEQFF
>NA|TRBV18|NA|TRBJ2-3
TGTGCCAGCTCGCCCCGGGACAAGCCTAGCACAGATACGCAGTATTTT
CASSPRDKPSTDTQYF
>TRBD2|TRBV9|once|TRBJ2-7
TGTGCCAGCAGCGTTACCGGGACTAGCGCTTCCTACGAGCAGTACTTC
CASSVTGTSASYEQYF
>TRBD2|TRBV7-3|NA|TRBJ2-1
TGTGCCAGCAGCTTAAGAGTAGCGGGGAGGAATGAGCAGTTCTTC
CASSLRVAGRNEQFF
>NA|TRBV10-3|NA|TRBJ2-3
TGTGCCATCAGCTGGGGGGATACGCAGTATTTT
CAISWGDTQYF
>TRBD2|TRBV6-5|NA|TRBJ2-1
TGTGCCAGCAGGCCTTCGGGACTAGCGGGAGGTGAGCAGTTCTTC
CASRPSGLAGGEQFF
>NA|TRBV4-1|NA|TRBJ1-4
TGCGCCAGCAGCCAAGAAGGCGGCGCAACTAATGAAAAACTGTTTTTT
CASSQEGGATNEKLFF
>NA|TRBV10-3|NA|TRBJ1-4
TGTGCCATCAGTGAATTTGAGGGAAGTAATGAAAAACTGTTTTTT
CAISEFEGSNEKLFF
>NA|TRBV6-5|NA|TRBJ1-2
TGTGCCACCAGGAGGGGCGCTAACTATGGCTACACCTTC
CATRRGANYGYTF
>NA|TRBV4-3|once|TRBJ2-7
TGCGCCAGCAGCCAAGACGCCTTAAGCTCCTACGAGCAGTACTTC
CASSQDALSSYEQYF
>NA|TRBV6-6|NA|TRBJ1-4
TGTGCCAGCAGTTGGAGGGAAAAACTGTTTTTT
CASSWREKLFF
>TRBD1|TRBV5-1|NA|TRBJ1-2
TGCGCCAGCAGCCGGGAAGGGACAGTCAATGGCTACACCTTC
CASSREGTVNGYTF
>NA|TRBV6-5|NA|TRBJ1-3
TGTGCCAGCAAACTAACGGAAGGTGGAAACACCATATATTTT
CASKLTEGGNTIYF